This record covers a single TCR beta chain. The antigen remains unidentified. PCR amplification relied on 60 Vbeta primers (plus 13 Jbeta primers). Assay: immunoSEQ multiplex PCR; the TCRdb copy retains only in-frame clones and omits some. The table has 150,000 to 160,000 clones, about four fifths seen once; the top ten hold 2.8%. The CDR3 extends over 16 amino acids. CDR1 LGHNT and CDR2 FRNRAP come from the germline V gene. V lost 1 base and J lost 2; bases outside the gene matches: 0. This entry is derived from a study of cytomegalovirus exposure and HLA in healthy donors. Findings and limits, study-wide: For most TCR beta V segments, an earlier analysis put the productive rate at about 87% or about 30% of the time. In a later analysis, CMV-associated beta chains were mostly HLA-associated, it appeared.

Sequenced: PBMCs. The chain combines TRBV12-5 with TRBJ2-1; 12 bases fit TRBD2. The origin of this receptor is a man between 18 and 29 years old in good health and CMV-seronegative. The CDR3 DNA reads as TGTGCTAGTGGTTTGGGACTAGCGGGGGCCTACAATGAGCAGTTCTTC. Amino acid sequence: CASGLGLAGAYNEQFF.